This entry lists 9 T cell receptor beta chains sequenced from one sample in a study of Graves' ophthalmopathy and Graves' hyperthyroidism. CDR3 regions of TCR beta were amplified from RNA transcripts. HTBI primers were used in a first-round RT-PCR, which preceded a second-round multiplex PCR. TCRdb independently ran MiXCR on the multiplex PCR reads; one entry per CDR3 protein. The repertoire has hundreds of thousands of distinct CDR3 sequences, 40% of them found once; the top ten carry approximately 43%. Sequencing was done on a sample of peripheral blood. The receptors come from an adult man with Graves' ophthalmopathy.

Details on this clonotype: This may be a read error: a much more frequent sequence differs by one nucleotide. The V gene is TRBV15, the J gene TRBJ1-1; no reliable D call. Looked up from germline, CDR1 is LNHNV and CDR2 is YYDKDF (reference sequence). The CDR3 consists of 12 residues. V lost 8 bases and J 2 bases, leaving 9 bases between the germline ends. The CDR3 DNA follows: TGTGCCACCCTGGCAGGTAACACTGAAGCTTTCTTT. Amino acids: CATLAGNTEAFF.

About this clonotype itself: Germline and junction disagree at one end, which may indicate a read error. This sequence joins TRBV7-9 and TRBJ2-5; 10 bases match TRBD1. The CDR3 loop spans 13 amino acids. From germline, CDR1 is SEHNR and CDR2 FQNEAQ (reference sequence). Here the CDR3 reads CAGSSGQGKTQYF. As DNA, the CDR3 is TGTGCCGGCAGCTCGGGACAGGGGAAGACCCAGTACTTC.

The chain couples TRBV5-1 to TRBJ2-7; D ambiguous. The germline gives CDR1 SGHRS, CDR2 YFSETQ. This CDR3 is built from 12 residues. Between the trimmed V and J ends, which lost 1 base and 7 bases, there was a span of 9 bases. This CDR3 is CASSLTPREQYF. CDR3 coding DNA: TGCGCCAGCAGCTTGACCCCGAGGGAGCAGTACTTC. Based on the CDR3 plus reference TRBV5-1 and TRBJ2-7, the full variable domain is KAGVTQTPRYLIKTRGQQVTLSCSPISGHRSVSWYQQTPGQGLQFLFEYFSETQRNKGNFPGRFSGRQFSNSRSEMNVSTLELGDSALYLCASSLTPREQYFGPGTRLTVT.

V gene TRBV4-3 combines with J gene TRBJ2-5; 7 bases line up with TRBD1. In germline, CDR1 is LGHNA, CDR2 YSLEER. The V segment lost 3 bases and the J segment 2 bases; nucleotides outside the gene matches: 12. The CDR3 loop spans 17 amino acids. The CDR3 region has the DNA TGCGCCAGCAGCCAGAGCTGGGGAACGGACAGGCAAGAGACCCAGTACTTC. Residues: CASSQSWGTDRQETQYF.

This chain links TRBV2 with TRBJ1-2, with TRBD1 as a possible D gene (5 bases). Trimming pared 7 bases from V and 6 bases from J, leaving 15 bases between. This CDR3 contains 13 residues. Germline assignment: CDR1 SNHLY and CDR2 FYNNEI. The CDR3 bases are TGTGCCAGCAATTCCGGGACGAAGGATGGCTACACCTTC. Encoded protein: CASNSGTKDGYTF.

This chain links TRBV2 with TRBJ1-5, with a possible D match to TRBD1 (6 bases). Germline CDR1 is SNHLY and CDR2 is FYNNEI. CDR3 size: 14 residues. Trimming removed 3 bases at V and 6 bases at J, with 12 bases between. The CDR3 DNA reads as TGTGCCAGCAGTGAGGACAGTGGACCTCAGCCCCAGCATTTT. Translating it yields CASSEDSGPQPQHF.

The table lists this clonotype with a few counts. The chain recombines TRBV5-1 with TRBJ2-7; D may be TRBD1 or TRBD2 (5 bases each). Per the germline V gene, CDR1 is SGHRS and CDR2 is YFSETQ. V lost 5 bases to trimming and J lost 3 bases, with 18 bases between them. CDR3 length: 15 residues. CDR3 nucleotides: TGCGCCAGCAGTCCAGGGACCTCTCCCCTCTACGAGCAGTACTTC. Its translation: CASSPGTSPLYEQYF.

This clonotype was recorded at least ten times. This chain joins TRBV11-2 and TRBJ2-7, with D unclear. There are 12 residues in the CDR3. CDR1 and CDR2 (germline): SGHAT, FQNNGV. Deletions cut 7 bases from V and 6 bases from J, with 13 bases between. The CDR3 spells CASTLGSGEQYF. The DNA for the CDR3 is TGTGCCAGCACCCTCGGGTCGGGCGAGCAGTACTTC.

The table lists this clonotype with a few counts. CDR3 amino acids: CASKPQGMGETQYF. In DNA, the CDR3 is TGTGCCAGCAAACCACAGGGGATGGGGGAGACCCAGTACTTC. The chain uses TRBV5-6 and TRBJ2-5; TRBD1 matches at 7 bases. J gave up 5 bases and V 6 bases, and 10 bases lay outside the gene matches. This CDR3 spans 14 amino acids. Germline V gene sequence: CDR1 SGHDT, CDR2 YYEEEE.